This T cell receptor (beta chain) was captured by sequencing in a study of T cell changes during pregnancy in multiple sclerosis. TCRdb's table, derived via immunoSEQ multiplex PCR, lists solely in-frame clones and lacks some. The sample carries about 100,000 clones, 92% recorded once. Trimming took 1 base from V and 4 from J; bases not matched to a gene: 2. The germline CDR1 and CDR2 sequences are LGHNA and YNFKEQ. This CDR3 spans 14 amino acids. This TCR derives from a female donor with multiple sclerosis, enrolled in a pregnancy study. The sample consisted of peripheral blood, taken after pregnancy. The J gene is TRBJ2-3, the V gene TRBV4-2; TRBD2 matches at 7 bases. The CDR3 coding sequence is TGTGCCAGCAGCCAAGGACGGGAGGCAGATACGCAGTATTTT. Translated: CASSQGREADTQYF.